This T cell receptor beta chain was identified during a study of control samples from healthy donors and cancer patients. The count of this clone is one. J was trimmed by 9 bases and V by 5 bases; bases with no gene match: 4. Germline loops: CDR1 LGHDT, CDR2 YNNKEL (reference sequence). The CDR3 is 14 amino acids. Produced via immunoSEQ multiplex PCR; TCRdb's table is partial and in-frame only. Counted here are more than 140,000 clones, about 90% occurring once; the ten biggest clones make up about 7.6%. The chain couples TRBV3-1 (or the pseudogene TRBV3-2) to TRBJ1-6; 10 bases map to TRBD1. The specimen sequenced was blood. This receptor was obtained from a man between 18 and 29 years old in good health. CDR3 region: CASSARDRGSPLHF. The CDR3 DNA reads TGTGCCAGCAGCGCCCGGGACAGGGGTTCACCCCTCCACTTT.